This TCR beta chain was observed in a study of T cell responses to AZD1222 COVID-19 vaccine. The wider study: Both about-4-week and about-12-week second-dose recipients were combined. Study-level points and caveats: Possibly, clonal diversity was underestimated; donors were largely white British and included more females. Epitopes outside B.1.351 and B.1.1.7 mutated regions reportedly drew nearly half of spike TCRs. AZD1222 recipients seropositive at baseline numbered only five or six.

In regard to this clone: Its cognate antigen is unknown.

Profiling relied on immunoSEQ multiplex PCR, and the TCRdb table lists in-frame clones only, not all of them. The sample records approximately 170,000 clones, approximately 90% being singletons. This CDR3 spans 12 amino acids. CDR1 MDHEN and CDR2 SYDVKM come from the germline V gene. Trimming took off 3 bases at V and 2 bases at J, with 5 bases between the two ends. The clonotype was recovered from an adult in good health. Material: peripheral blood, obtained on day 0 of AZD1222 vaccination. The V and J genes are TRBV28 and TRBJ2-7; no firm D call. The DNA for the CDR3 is TGTGCCAGCAGTTTTCTCCCCTACGAGCAGTACTTC. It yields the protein CASSFLPYEQYF.